This T cell receptor beta chain was sequenced for a study of cytomegalovirus exposure and HLA in healthy donors. While unrecorded immune exposures were likely, the donors were nominally healthy when sampled. Between the trimmed V and J ends, which lost 5 bases and 0 bases, there was a span of 6 bases. The germline V gene encodes CDR1 SGHVS and CDR2 FNYEAQ. The CDR3 totals 13 residues. Findings and limits, study-wide: In vitro experiments confirmed that three CMV-associated chains were specific for CMV antigens.

The PCR ran on 60 Vbeta and 13 Jbeta primers. Generated by immunoSEQ multiplex PCR, the TCRdb table keeps only in-frame clones and is missing some. The table lists roughly 110,000 clones, roughly 75% of them singletons, with about 2.3% in the top ten. As to this clone: The antigen remains undetermined.

The TCR sequence derives from a man aged 40-49 years in good health and CMV-seronegative. J is TRBJ2-3 and V is TRBV7-6, with D uncertain. Input material: PBMCs. The CDR3 nucleotides read TGTGCCAGCAGCGGAGCTAGCACAGATACGCAGTATTTT. It codes for CASSGASTDTQYF. Variable domain in full (rest from reference TRBV7-6 and TRBJ2-3): GAGVSQSPRYKVTKRGQDVALRCDPISGHVSLYWYRQALGQGPEFLTYFNYEAQQDKSGLPNDRFSAERPEGSISTLTIQRTEQRDSAMYRCASSGASTDTQYFGPGTRLTVL.